These 23 T cell receptor beta chains were all obtained from the same sample, sequenced in a study of T cells after yellow fever vaccination (dated by TCRdb to between 2018 and 2021). The intended sense of this specimen's treatment or condition label: live attenuated yellow fever vaccine strain. Library construction relied on 5' RACE. The sequencer was an Illumina HiSeq 2500. The public reads were quality trimmed at Q25 with fastp and then assembled into clones with MiXCR by TCRdb, keeping productive beta chains. Under each unique CDR3 protein, matching rows form one entry showing the most common genes and DNA. This sample gives 200,000 to 250,000 distinct CDR3 sequences in total; 6.9% of them show up just once. Together, the top ten hold more than 0.8% of the sample. Specimen: CD4+ T cells sorted from PBMCs, collected 15 days after the yellow fever booster vaccination. Source of these receptors: a man aged 25-40 years who received the YFV17D yellow fever vaccine.

The chain carries TRBV19 and TRBJ1-1, with TRBD1 as a possible D gene (5 bases). The CDR3 length is 13 residues. Germline V gives CDR1 LNHDA, CDR2 SQIVND (reference sequence). Trimming removed 1 base at V and 6 bases at J, with 9 bases between. CDR3 nucleotides: TGTGCCAGTAGTATAGGGAGGGGTTCTGAAGCTTTCTTT. It is translated as CASSIGRGSEAFF. The variable domain in full, completed from reference TRBV19 and TRBJ1-1, reads DGGITQSPKYLFRKEGQNVTLSCEQNLNHDAMYWYRQDPGQGLRLIYYSQIVNDFQKGDIAEGYSVSREKKESFPLTVTSAQKNPTAFYLCASSIGRGSEAFFGQGTRLTVV.

Regarding this clonotype: This may arise from a read error, as a much more abundant clone is one base away. CDR3 DNA sequence: TGTGCCAGCAGAGGAGAGAACACCGGGGAGCTGTTTTTT. It is translated as CASRGENTGELFF. This rearrangement joins TRBV12-3 or TRBV12-4 to TRBJ2-2; D is undetermined. The V end lost 6 bases, the J end lost 1 base, and 6 bases lay between the germline ends. The CDR3 spans 13 residues.

CDR3 nucleotide sequence: TGTGCCAGCAGCAGACAGGGCTCTCCTGGGGAGCAGTACTTC. Protein sequence: CASSRQGSPGEQYF. This chain joins TRBV5-4 and TRBJ2-7; TRBD1 aligns across 7 bases. V trimming: 4 bases; J trimming: 7 bases; junction bases outside the gene matches: 11. Per germline, CDR1 SGHNT and CDR2 YYREEE (reference sequence). The CDR3 contains 14 residues.

This clonotype has ten or more counts. V is TRBV20-1 and J is TRBJ2-2; 9 positions agree with TRBD2. This CDR3 spans 14 amino acids. Germline-derived CDR1 and CDR2 are DFQATT and SNEGSKA (reference sequence). V lost 2 bases to trimming and J lost 3 bases; unmatched junction nucleotides: 1. CDR3 amino acids: CSARLAGHTGELFF. CDR3 bases: TGCAGTGCTAGACTAGCGGGACACACCGGGGAGCTGTTTTTT.

J is TRBJ2-7 and V is TRBV20-1, with TRBD2 matching over 10 bases. Germline CDR1 reads DFQATT; CDR2 reads SNEGSKA (reference sequence). CDR3 length equals 14 residues. V shed 3 bases, J shed 4 bases, and the junction held 6 bases outside the gene matches. The CDR3 nucleotides read TGCAGTGCTAGGGGATGGACTAGCGGATACGAGCAGTACTTC. Its protein product is CSARGWTSGYEQYF.

This clonotype was observed many times. V usage is TRBV5-1 and J usage is TRBJ2-1, with D possibly called TRBD1 or TRBD2 (5 bases each). Germline CDR1 and CDR2: SGHRS and YFSETQ. The CDR3 totals 16 residues. The V and J ends lost 2 bases and 5 bases respectively, with 17 bases between them. This chain's CDR3 is CASSFQPGTINNEQFF. The CDR3 region has the DNA TGCGCCAGCAGCTTCCAGCCGGGGACGATCAACAATGAGCAGTTCTTC.

The chain joins TRBV20-1 to TRBJ2-7; D is perhaps TRBD1 (9 bases). Between the trimmed V and J ends, which lost 6 bases and 5 bases, there was a span of 20 bases. CDR3 size: 14 residues. The germline V gene has CDR1 DFQATT and CDR2 SNEGSKA (reference sequence). In DNA form, the CDR3 reads TGCAGTGCAACGGGGGGGACAGGGATGAACGAGCAGTACTTC. Its protein is CSATGGTGMNEQYF.

This clonotype has more than one count but fewer than ten. This rearrangement joins TRBV20-1 to TRBJ2-7; D unresolved. CDR1 and CDR2 from the germline V gene are DFQATT and SNEGSKA (reference sequence). CDR3 length: 12 residues. Trimming removed 4 bases at V and 2 bases at J, with 9 bases between. CDR3 sequence (DNA): TGCAGTGCTAAGACTTCTCCCTACGAGCAGTACTTC. It translates to CSAKTSPYEQYF.

In this sample, this clonotype turned up many times. The V call is TRBV20-1, the J call TRBJ2-1; possibly TRBD1 or TRBD2 for D (7 bases each). Trimming took off 3 bases at V and 10 bases at J, with 16 bases between the two ends. Germline assignment: CDR1 DFQATT and CDR2 SNEGSKA (reference sequence). The CDR3 runs to 13 residues. The CDR3 DNA is TGCAGTGCTAGTCTGACAGGGAGGGGAGAGCAGTTCTTC. It encodes CSASLTGRGEQFF.

The rearrangement uses TRBV9 and TRBJ2-7, with D maybe TRBD2 (6 bases). The CDR3 covers 17 residues. Trimming removed 0 bases from V and 2 bases from J, with 18 bases in between. CDR1 is SGDLS, CDR2 YYNGEE, per germline. For the CDR3, the DNA is TGTGCCAGCAGCGTAGAGGGGCTTGTGGGAGGACCCTACGAGCAGTACTTC. Translated: CASSVEGLVGGPYEQYF.

This clonotype was seen at least ten times. The V gene is TRBV7-3, the J gene TRBJ2-2; TRBD2 matches at 11 bases. CDR1 and CDR2 (germline): SGHTA, FQGTGA. The CDR3 contains 17 residues. The V gene end was trimmed by 4 bases and the J gene end by 1 base; junction bases not matched to a gene: 5. CDR3: CASSYIGTSGNTGELFF. The CDR3 coding sequence is TGTGCCAGCAGCTACATCGGGACTAGCGGGAACACCGGGGAGCTGTTTTTT. The full variable domain, completed using reference TRBV7-3 and TRBJ2-2, is GAGVSQTPSNKVTEKGKYVELRCDPISGHTALYWYRQSLGQGPEFLIYFQGTGAADDSGLPNDRFFAVRPEGSVSTLKIQRTERGDSAVYLCASSYIGTSGNTGELFFGEGSRLTVL.

Ten or more counts support this clonotype. This chain uses TRBV20-1 with TRBJ2-3; TRBD1 agrees at 8 bases. CDR3 length: 15 amino acids. With 5 bases clipped from V and 2 bases from J, the junction kept 9 bases outside the gene matches. Germline loops: CDR1 DFQATT, CDR2 SNEGSKA (reference sequence). The DNA for the CDR3 is TGCAGTGCTCCTCCGACAGGGGCGTACACAGATACGCAGTATTTT. Protein product: CSAPPTGAYTDTQYF.

This rearrangement joins TRBV7-2 to TRBJ2-1; 10 positions match TRBD2. The V gene end was trimmed by 4 bases and the J gene end by 7 bases; junction bases not matched to a gene: 7. The CDR3 length is 15 residues. Germline loops: CDR1 SGHTA, CDR2 FQGNSA. The CDR3 bases are TGTGCCAGCAGCTCTAGCGGGAGACTCCTTAATGAGCAGTTCTTC. Amino acids: CASSSSGRLLNEQFF.

This clonotype was counted between two and nine times. The rearrangement links TRBV23-1 to TRBJ2-4; 8 nucleotides match TRBD1. TRBV23-1 is filed as an ORF, its function uncertain. V lost 3 bases to trimming and J lost 8 bases; unmatched junction nucleotides: 0. The CDR3 runs 12 residues. The CDR3 protein is CASSQTGDIQYF. The DNA for the CDR3 is TGCGCCAGCAGTCAGACAGGGGACATTCAGTACTTC.

Details on this clonotype: Relative to the germline gene, one junction end is altered; a read error may explain this. This chain connects TRBV18 to TRBJ2-1; 7 nucleotides match TRBD2. Germline V gives CDR1 KGHSH, CDR2 LQKENI. The CDR3 contains 15 residues. In nucleotides, the CDR3 is TGTGCCAGCTCCCAAGGGGAGGGGACCTACAATGATCAGTTCTTC. Translated, it gives CASSQGEGTYNDQFF.

This clonotype was observed a few times. In DNA form, the CDR3 reads TGTGCCAGCAGCAAAGACTCCCGGGGGGGTGAGCAGTTCTTC. Amino acids: CASSKDSRGGEQFF. The chain carries TRBV2 and TRBJ2-1; 8 positions match TRBD2. The CDR3 extends over 14 amino acids. Germline trimming cut 6 bases from V and 9 bases from J; bases unmatched to any gene: 10. Germline CDR1 and CDR2: SNHLY and FYNNEI.

This clonotype was seen only a few times. The J gene is TRBJ2-1, the V gene TRBV18; D is perhaps TRBD1 (6 bases). CDR1 and CDR2 from the germline V gene are KGHSH and LQKENI. This CDR3 region has 15 residues. Trimming stripped 3 bases from V and 15 bases from J, with 24 bases between. The CDR3 reads CASSPSKAVIQGMFF. DNA of the CDR3: TGTGCCAGCTCACCGTCGAAGGCGGTGATCCAGGGGATGTTCTTC.

In this sample, this clonotype turned up a few times. The chain links TRBV20-1 to TRBJ2-7, with a weak D call TRBD1 (6 bases). This CDR3 comprises 12 residues. Germline values: CDR1 DFQATT, CDR2 SNEGSKA (reference sequence). Trimming stripped 4 bases from V and 4 bases from J, with 11 bases between. This chain's CDR3 is CSANAGEYEQYF. In DNA form, the CDR3 reads TGCAGTGCTAATGCAGGGGAATACGAGCAGTACTTC.

Ten or more counts support this clonotype. This chain uses TRBV5-1 with TRBJ2-1; D might be TRBD1 (6 bases). The germline CDR1 and CDR2 sequences are SGHRS and YFSETQ. The germline V and J ends were trimmed by 1 base and 0 bases, with 8 bases remaining between them. The CDR3 totals 15 residues. The chain's CDR3 is CASSLTGNSYNEQFF. The CDR3 DNA reads TGCGCCAGCAGCTTGACAGGGAACTCCTACAATGAGCAGTTCTTC.

In this sample, this clonotype turned up a few times. The chain joins TRBV20-1 to TRBJ2-1; possible D gene TRBD2, 6 bases. Germline V gene lookup returns CDR1 DFQATT and CDR2 SNEGSKA (reference sequence). Trimming stripped 7 bases from V and 6 bases from J, with 16 bases between. The CDR3 is 13 amino acids. This CDR3 reads CSGTPGVPNEQFF. The CDR3 region has the DNA TGCAGTGGCACCCCGGGGGTTCCCAATGAGCAGTTCTTC.

The genes are TRBV7-2 and TRBJ2-1; D is uncertain. The V gene lost 1 base and the J gene lost 6 bases, with 13 bases spanning the gap. The CDR3 has 15 residues. Germline assignment: CDR1 SGHTA and CDR2 FQGNSA. This CDR3 reads CASSLGDSRANEQFF. The CDR3 bases are TGTGCCAGCAGCTTAGGAGATTCGCGTGCCAATGAGCAGTTCTTC. The complete variable domain, with remaining parts taken from reference TRBV7-2 and TRBJ2-1, reads GAGVSQSPSNKVTEKGKDVELRCDPISGHTALYWYRQSLGQGLEFLIYFQGNSAPDKSGLPSDRFSAERTGGSVSTLTIQRTQQEDSAVYLCASSLGDSRANEQFFGPGTRLTVL.

This clonotype came up many times. The V call is TRBV20-1, the J call TRBJ1-4; D ambiguous. CDR1 and CDR2 (germline): DFQATT, SNEGSKA (reference sequence). The CDR3 extends over 16 amino acids. V lost 1 base, J lost 7 bases, and 19 bases lay in between. Written as DNA, the CDR3 is TGCAGTGCTAGAGGGGGTGAAACAAGCTTAATTGAAAAACTGTTTTTT. Translation gives CSARGGETSLIEKLFF.

This chain links TRBV20-1 with TRBJ1-5, with D maybe TRBD1 (6 bases). The ends were cut back, 2 bases at V and 5 bases at J, with 10 bases in the middle. This CDR3 spans 13 amino acids. In germline, CDR1 is DFQATT, CDR2 SNEGSKA (reference sequence). The CDR3 nucleotides read TGCAGTGCTAGAAACAGGGAGGATCAGCCCCAGCATTTT. This codes for CSARNREDQPQHF.